A single sample gave rise to the 27 T cell receptor beta chains below, sequenced in a study of blood T cell repertoires in COVID-19. Here immunoSEQ multiplex PCR was the method, and the copy in TCRdb shows in-frame clones only, minus some. The sample has roughly 250,000 clones, 87% seen once. Sequencing input: PBMCs or T cells enriched from blood (not recorded which). Receptor source: a woman aged 25 to 39 with acute COVID-19.

This clone was detected a few times. DNA for the CDR3: TGTGCCAGCAGCTTAGAGGGGGCTAGCGGGAGGGTCGAGCAGTACTTC. Its translation is CASSLEGASGRVEQYF. V usage is TRBV7-8 and J usage is TRBJ2-7, with 12 bases that match TRBD2. The germline CDR1 and CDR2 sequences are SGHVS and FQNEAQ. The CDR3 loop spans 16 amino acids. V was clipped by 1 base and J by 6 bases; unmatched bases: 7. The complete variable domain, with remaining parts taken from reference TRBV7-8 and TRBJ2-7, reads GAGVSQSPRYKVAKRGQDVALRCDPISGHVSLFWYQQALGQGPEFLTYFQNEAQLDKSGLPSDRFFAERPEGSVSTLKIQRTQQEDSAVYLCASSLEGASGRVEQYFGPGTRLTVT.

The chain links TRBV13 to TRBJ2-3, with 7 bases that match TRBD2. Germline V gene data show CDR1 as PRHDT and CDR2 as FYEKMQ (reference sequence). Trimming cost V 5 bases and J 2 bases; bases outside gene matches: 13. CDR3 size: 17 residues. The CDR3 loop reads CASSPSGGLTPTDTQYF. The CDR3 DNA reads as TGTGCCAGCAGCCCGTCGGGGGGACTGACGCCCACAGATACGCAGTATTTT.

The J gene is TRBJ2-2, the V gene TRBV12-3 or TRBV12-4; D uncertain. Trimming removed 5 bases at V and 6 bases at J, with 10 bases between. The CDR3 contains 13 residues. The CDR3 spells CASSPVVAGELFF. The CDR3, as DNA: TGTGCCAGCAGTCCCGTGGTAGCCGGGGAGCTGTTTTTT.

This chain connects TRBV19 to TRBJ2-1; D is unresolved. V lost 8 bases, J lost 4 bases, and 9 bases lay in between. Germline V gene data show CDR1 as LNHDA and CDR2 as SQIVND (reference sequence). The length of the CDR3 is 12 residues. CDR3 residues: CASGRRYNEQFF. In nucleotides, the CDR3 is TGTGCCAGTGGGCGTAGATACAATGAGCAGTTCTTC.

V and J are TRBV28 and TRBJ1-4; D is possibly TRBD1 (5 bases). V lost 8 bases and J lost 10, with 20 bases in between. CDR1 is MDHEN and CDR2 is SYDVKM in the germline V gene. The CDR3 consists of 14 residues. CDR3 bases: TGTGCCAGCTTCTCTAGGGAGGGGATCGGAAAACTGTTTTTT. This translates into CASFSREGIGKLFF.

V is TRBV13 and J is TRBJ1-4, with 8 bases aligning to TRBD1. CDR3 length: 14 amino acids. The V gene's germline CDR1 is PRHDT and CDR2 FYEKMQ (reference sequence). Germline trimming cut 4 bases from V and 7 bases from J; bases unmatched to any gene: 5. CDR3 nucleotide sequence: TGTGCCAGCAGCTCGACAGGGGCTAGTGAAAAACTGTTTTTT. Amino acids: CASSSTGASEKLFF. The full variable domain, in which reference TRBV13 and TRBJ1-4 provide the parts outside the CDR3, is AAGVIQSPRHLIKEKRETATLKCYPIPRHDTVYWYQQGPGQDPQFLISFYEKMQSDKGSIPDRFSAQQFSDYHSELNMSSLELGDSALYFCASSSTGASEKLFFGSGTQLSVL.

J is TRBJ2-7 and V is TRBV7-2, with D maybe TRBD2 (5 bases). The CDR3 is 16 amino acids. V lost 3 bases and J lost 2, with 17 bases in between. Germline CDR1 is SGHTA and CDR2 is FQGNSA. The CDR3 DNA reads as TGTGCCAGCAGCTTCAGAGAGGGATTTAGGGCCTACGAGCAGTACTTC. Protein sequence: CASSFREGFRAYEQYF. Full variable domain (outside the CDR3, taken from reference TRBV7-2 and TRBJ2-7): GAGVSQSPSNKVTEKGKDVELRCDPISGHTALYWYRQSLGQGLEFLIYFQGNSAPDKSGLPSDRFSAERTGGSVSTLTIQRTQQEDSAVYLCASSFREGFRAYEQYFGPGTRLTVT.

J is TRBJ2-7 and V is TRBV28, with D tentatively TRBD1 (6 bases). The ends were cut back, 7 bases at V and 3 bases at J, with 10 bases in the middle. The CDR3 is made up of 12 amino acids. Germline loops: CDR1 MDHEN, CDR2 SYDVKM. CDR3 in DNA: TGTGCCAGCAACTTACAGGGCTACGAGCAGTACTTC. Translation: CASNLQGYEQYF.

J is TRBJ1-2 and V is TRBV28; D is ambiguous. The CDR3 is 12 amino acids. The V gene's germline CDR1 is MDHEN and CDR2 SYDVKM. The V end was cut by 2 bases, the J end by 6 bases, with 7 bases between. The CDR3 region has the DNA TGTGCCAGCAGTTTAGTCCGAGATGGCTACACCTTC. Translating it yields CASSLVRDGYTF.

Of note for this clone: One end of the junction fails to match germline, which may point to a read error. The chain employs TRBV27 and TRBJ2-2, with D possibly being TRBD2 (5 bases). The CDR3 covers 14 residues. CDR1 and CDR2 (germline): MNHEY, SMNVEV (reference sequence). CDR3 DNA sequence: TGTGCCAGCAGTGTACTAGGGAACGCCGGGGAGCTGTTTTTT. It translates to CASSVLGNAGELFF.

CDR3 bases: TGTGCCAGCTCACCACGTTCTAGCGGGGGTTCAGATACGCAGTATTTT. Its translation is CASSPRSSGGSDTQYF. V is TRBV18 and J is TRBJ2-3, with 10 bases aligning to TRBD2. Germline values: CDR1 KGHSH, CDR2 LQKENI. The CDR3 spans 16 residues. V gave up 1 base and J gave up 4 bases; unmatched junction bases: 5. Filled out from reference TRBV18 and TRBJ2-3, the complete variable domain reads NAGVMQNPRHLVRRRGQEARLRCSPMKGHSHVYWYRQLPEEGLKFMVYLQKENIIDESGMPKERFSAEFPKEGPSILRIQQVVRGDSAAYFCASSPRSSGGSDTQYFGPGTRLTVL.

The chain employs TRBV18 and TRBJ2-6; 10 bases fit TRBD1. This CDR3 is 17 amino acids long. The ends lost 6 bases at V and 4 bases at J; junction bases unmatched: 9. Germline lookup yields CDR1 KGHSH and CDR2 LQKENI. The CDR3 sequence is CASSLRQGAEGANVLTF. CDR3 coding DNA: TGTGCCAGCTCCCTGAGACAGGGGGCAGAAGGGGCCAACGTCCTGACTTTC.

Ten or more counts support this clone. The chain is built from TRBV27 and TRBJ1-6, with D unclear. V lost 7 bases and J 10 bases, leaving 14 bases between the germline ends. The CDR3 sequence is 13 residues long. CDR1 and CDR2 from the germline V gene are MNHEY and SMNVEV (reference sequence). The CDR3, as DNA: TGTGCCAGCACCCAAGAGGGTGGATCACCCCTCCACTTT. Translating it yields CASTQEGGSPLHF.

This chain uses TRBV30 with TRBJ2-2; 9 bases map to TRBD2. The germline V gene encodes CDR1 GTSNPN and CDR2 SVGIG (reference sequence). The J segment lost 7 bases and the V segment lost 7 bases, leaving 10 bases of the junction unmatched. The CDR3 loop spans 14 amino acids. The DNA of the CDR3 is TGTGCCTCGGCCCAGCGGGGGGTGGTCGGGGAGCTGTTTTTT. It yields the protein CASAQRGVVGELFF.

V usage is TRBV7-2 and J usage is TRBJ2-1; 7 bases fit TRBD2. Germline CDR1 is SGHTA and CDR2 is FQGNSA. V lost 5 bases, J lost 0 bases, and 7 bases stayed unmatched. CDR3 length: 16 amino acids. The CDR3 loop reads CASSPRGTNSYNEQFF. DNA of the CDR3: TGTGCCAGCAGCCCCCGCGGGACTAACTCCTACAATGAGCAGTTCTTC.

V and J are TRBV5-1 and TRBJ2-3; D might be TRBD1 (5 bases). Germline-derived CDR1 and CDR2 are SGHRS and YFSETQ. V was shortened by 0 bases and J by 4 bases, with 15 bases between the two germline ends. The CDR3 sequence is 16 residues long. This CDR3 reads CASSLGSGFMADTQYF. In DNA form, the CDR3 reads TGCGCCAGCAGCTTGGGTTCAGGGTTTATGGCAGATACGCAGTATTTT. Together with reference TRBV5-1 and TRBJ2-3, the CDR3 gives the full variable domain: KAGVTQTPRYLIKTRGQQVTLSCSPISGHRSVSWYQQTPGQGLQFLFEYFSETQRNKGNFPGRFSGRQFSNSRSEMNVSTLELGDSALYLCASSLGSGFMADTQYFGPGTRLTVL.

The CDR3 region has the DNA TGTGCCAGCAGCTTAGGGCTAGCGGGCGGGAGCTCCTACAATGAGCAGTTCTTC. Protein sequence: CASSLGLAGGSSYNEQFF. J is TRBJ2-1 and V is TRBV7-2, with 8 bases that match TRBD2. The CDR3 runs to 18 residues. Germline V gene lookup returns CDR1 SGHTA and CDR2 FQGNSA. V lost 1 base and J lost 0; bases outside the gene matches: 8. Variable domain in full (rest from reference TRBV7-2 and TRBJ2-1): GAGVSQSPSNKVTEKGKDVELRCDPISGHTALYWYRQSLGQGLEFLIYFQGNSAPDKSGLPSDRFSAERTGGSVSTLTIQRTQQEDSAVYLCASSLGLAGGSSYNEQFFGPGTRLTVL.

The chain recombines TRBV7-2 with TRBJ2-3; TRBD2 matches at 12 bases. V shed 9 bases, J shed 5 bases, and the junction held 3 bases outside the gene matches. The CDR3 is made up of 13 amino acids. CDR1 is SGHTA and CDR2 is FQGNSA in the germline V gene. The CDR3 DNA reads TGTGCCAGTAGACTAGCGGGAGAAGATACGCAGTATTTT. Translating it yields CASRLAGEDTQYF.

The CDR3, as DNA: TGTGCCAGCAGCCTACAGGGGAATCGTTCACCCCTCCACTTT. Its protein product is CASSLQGNRSPLHF. The chain uses TRBV7-3 and TRBJ1-6; the match to TRBD1 covers 7 bases. There are 14 residues in the CDR3. Per the germline V gene, CDR1 is SGHTA and CDR2 is FQGTGA. Trimming cost V 5 bases and J 9 bases; bases outside gene matches: 7. Variable domain in full (rest from reference TRBV7-3 and TRBJ1-6): GAGVSQTPSNKVTEKGKYVELRCDPISGHTALYWYRQSLGQGPEFLIYFQGTGAADDSGLPNDRFFAVRPEGSVSTLKIQRTERGDSAVYLCASSLQGNRSPLHFGNGTRLTVT.

The chain combines TRBV30 with TRBJ2-7; 7 bases are a match to TRBD1. This CDR3 region has 15 residues. Germline V gene sequence: CDR1 GTSNPN, CDR2 SVGIG (reference sequence). Trimming cost V 4 bases and J 4 bases; bases outside gene matches: 13. CDR3 amino acids: CAWINVAQGRYEQYF. Written as DNA, the CDR3 is TGTGCCTGGATCAACGTCGCACAGGGGCGGTACGAGCAGTACTTC.

V usage is TRBV27 and J usage is TRBJ1-5; D may be TRBD1 (5 bases). The germline V gene has CDR1 MNHEY and CDR2 SMNVEV (reference sequence). The CDR3 is 15 amino acids. Trimming pared 6 bases from V and 3 bases from J, leaving 15 bases between. DNA for the CDR3: TGTGCCAGCAGGATTGGGGCAGGAACCAATCAGCCCCAGCATTTT. Its translation is CASRIGAGTNQPQHF.

This clone is a singleton in its sample. The rearrangement uses TRBV29-1 and TRBJ2-3; D possibly corresponds to TRBD1 (7 bases). The germline CDR1 and CDR2 sequences are SQVTM and ANQGSEA. There are 14 residues in the CDR3. Trimming removed 8 bases from V and 3 bases from J, with 18 bases in between. The CDR3 DNA is TGCAGCTCAAAGGGGGCAGGGGGGACAGATACGCAGTATTTT. This codes for CSSKGAGGTDTQYF.

The sample holds a few counts of this clone. This chain uses TRBV19 with TRBJ1-5, with 7 bases that match TRBD1. CDR1 and CDR2 (germline): LNHDA, SQIVND (reference sequence). The CDR3 runs 15 residues. Trimming at V came to 3 bases and at J to 2 bases, leaving 4 bases not matched to a gene. The DNA for the CDR3 is TGTGCCAGTAGTATTGGAGGGGGCGGCAATCAGCCCCAGCATTTT. As protein: CASSIGGGGNQPQHF.

The rearrangement joins TRBV11-1 to TRBJ2-1; 8 bases are a match to TRBD2. The CDR3 extends over 16 amino acids. Germline CDR1 reads SGHAT; CDR2 reads FQDESV (reference sequence). V was clipped by 5 bases and J by 6 bases; unmatched bases: 12. The CDR3 is CASSPPGLEFSNEQFF. Here the CDR3 DNA reads TGTGCCAGCAGCCCACCGGGACTAGAGTTCTCCAATGAGCAGTTCTTC.

V and J are TRBV11-1 and TRBJ2-3, with D unclear. The CDR3 is 15 residues long. From germline, CDR1 is SGHAT and CDR2 FQDESV (reference sequence). Trimming took off 5 bases at V and 2 bases at J, with 14 bases between the two ends. As DNA, the CDR3 is TGTGCCAGCAGCCTTAACTCATCCCCCACAGATACGCAGTATTTT. It encodes CASSLNSSPTDTQYF.

V usage is TRBV7-9 and J usage is TRBJ1-2; D unresolved. Germline CDR1 SEHNR, CDR2 FQNEAQ (reference sequence). The germline V and J ends were trimmed by 5 bases and 6 bases, with 10 bases remaining between them. The CDR3 length is 12 residues. CDR3 in DNA: TGTGCCAGCAGCCCCACGATAGATGGCTACACCTTC. Protein: CASSPTIDGYTF. Together with reference TRBV7-9 and TRBJ1-2, the CDR3 gives the full variable domain: DTGVSQNPRHKITKRGQNVTFRCDPISEHNRLYWYRQTLGQGPEFLTYFQNEAQLEKSRLLSDRFSAERPKGSFSTLEIQRTEQGDSAMYLCASSPTIDGYTFGSGTRLTVV.

The chain combines TRBV9 with TRBJ1-1, with a possible D match to TRBD1 (6 bases). V lost 0 bases and J 0 bases, leaving 21 bases between the germline ends. This CDR3 comprises 19 residues. Germline loops: CDR1 SGDLS, CDR2 YYNGEE. CDR3 bases: TGTGCCAGCAGCGTAGTAGTACGTGGGGCAGGGGATATGAACACTGAAGCTTTCTTT. This translates into CASSVVVRGAGDMNTEAFF.